These 31 T cell receptor beta chains were sequenced from one sample in a study of blood T cell repertoires in COVID-19. Assay: immunoSEQ multiplex PCR; the TCRdb copy retains only in-frame clones and omits some. The data contain about 56,000 clones, around 77% of them singletons. What was sequenced was peripheral blood. The receptor source for this set is a woman in her sixties or seventies with COVID-19, enrolled during active disease.

The rearrangement joins TRBV5-5 to TRBJ2-2; 7 nucleotides align to TRBD2. There are 16 residues in the CDR3. V shed 4 bases, J shed 1 base, and the junction held 7 bases outside the gene matches. Germline loops: CDR1 SGHKS, CDR2 YYEKEE (reference sequence). The CDR3 reads CASSQAGTLNTGELFF. CDR3 DNA sequence: TGTGCCAGCAGCCAAGCGGGGACCTTGAACACCGGGGAGCTGTTTTTT.

The V and J genes are TRBV7-3 and TRBJ2-6, with a weak D call TRBD2 (6 bases). CDR1 is SGHTA, CDR2 FQGTGA, per germline. Trimming removed 3 bases from V and 2 bases from J, with 17 bases in between. The CDR3 is 18 amino acids. In nucleotides, the CDR3 is TGTGCCAGCAGCTTGATGCCGGGGGTGAAGACTGGGGCCAACGTCCTGACTTTC. Amino acid sequence: CASSLMPGVKTGANVLTF.

This clone was seen more than once but under ten times. The chain carries TRBV12-2 and TRBJ1-1; the table names TRBD1, a call not compared with the DNA. TRBV12-2 is a listed pseudogene. This CDR3 region has 17 residues. The DNA for the CDR3 is TGTGCAAGTCGCTCTCCCTCGGGACAGGGCGCTTTCGTGGGAGCTTTCTTT. Translation: CASRSPSGQGAFVGAFF.

This chain uses TRBV18 with TRBJ1-1, with D tentatively TRBD1 (6 bases). This CDR3 region has 14 residues. Trimming took off 4 bases at V and 4 bases at J, with 13 bases between the two ends. Per germline, CDR1 KGHSH and CDR2 LQKENI. The CDR3 coding sequence is TGTGCCAGCTCACAGGACAGTCGGTCCACTGAAGCTTTCTTT. Amino acids: CASSQDSRSTEAFF.

A few counts support this clone. The J gene is TRBJ2-3, the V gene TRBV4-2, with 7 nucleotides matching TRBD2. Germline V gene lookup returns CDR1 LGHNA and CDR2 YNFKEQ. V gave up 0 bases and J gave up 5 bases; unmatched junction bases: 8. The CDR3 sequence is 16 residues long. The DNA for the CDR3 is TGTGCCAGCAGCCAAGATCTGGCGGGAGTGATAGATACGCAGTATTTT. Its protein is CASSQDLAGVIDTQYF.

The chain has TRBV5-5 and TRBJ1-6; 10 nucleotides match TRBD1. The length of the CDR3 is 18 residues. V lost 1 base to trimming and J lost 6 bases; unmatched junction nucleotides: 10. Germline V gene lookup returns CDR1 SGHKS and CDR2 YYEKEE (reference sequence). The CDR3 sequence: CASSLSAPGTGVNSPLHF. The DNA for the CDR3 is TGTGCCAGCAGCTTGTCCGCGCCCGGGACAGGGGTTAATTCACCCCTCCACTTT.

The chain couples TRBV6-5 to TRBJ2-7; 7 nucleotides align to TRBD1. The CDR3 has 14 residues. CDR1 and CDR2 (germline): MNHEY, SVGAGI. The junction had 8 bases not matched to a gene; V was cut back by 7 bases and J by 2 bases. The CDR3 coding sequence is TGTGCCAGCAAACTGGACAGGTTGGCCTACGAGCAGTACTTC. Translation gives CASKLDRLAYEQYF.

This chain joins TRBV5-4 and TRBJ2-6; TRBD2 matches 15 bases. This CDR3 spans 18 amino acids. Germline values: CDR1 SGHNT, CDR2 YYREEE (reference sequence). V lost 4 bases, J lost 3 bases, and 5 bases stayed unmatched. The CDR3 loop reads CASSTGTSGGYGANVLTF. The CDR3 coding sequence is TGTGCCAGCAGCACCGGGACTAGCGGGGGGTATGGGGCCAACGTCCTGACTTTC.

V and J are TRBV18 and TRBJ1-2; no clear D. The CDR3 spans 14 residues. Germline CDR1 KGHSH, CDR2 LQKENI. V lost 0 bases and J lost 8, with 13 bases in between. The CDR3 region is CASSPPLAAGGYTF. The CDR3 bases are TGTGCCAGCTCACCACCGTTAGCCGCTGGGGGCTACACCTTC. Full variable domain (rest looked up from reference TRBV18 and TRBJ1-2): NAGVMQNPRHLVRRRGQEARLRCSPMKGHSHVYWYRQLPEEGLKFMVYLQKENIIDESGMPKERFSAEFPKEGPSILRIQQVVRGDSAAYFCASSPPLAAGGYTFGSGTRLTVV.

The J gene is TRBJ2-5, the V gene TRBV7-8; 8 nucleotides agree with TRBD2. The V and J ends lost 5 bases and 9 bases, in that order; junction bases with no gene match: 5. This CDR3 region has 12 residues. From germline, CDR1 is SGHVS and CDR2 FQNEAQ. CDR3 residues: CASSPHGGAQYF. CDR3 nucleotides: TGTGCCAGCAGCCCCCACGGGGGGGCCCAGTACTTC.

The chain is built from TRBV6-5 and TRBJ1-1; the match to TRBD1 covers 9 bases. This CDR3 comprises 16 residues. The V gene's germline CDR1 is MNHEY and CDR2 SVGAGI. Trimming took 2 bases from V and 7 from J; bases not matched to a gene: 11. CDR3 loop: CASSYAQGAKVSEAFF. CDR3 sequence (DNA): TGTGCCAGCAGTTACGCACAGGGGGCTAAAGTAAGTGAAGCTTTCTTT.

This clone was counted between two and nine times. The chain uses TRBV14 and TRBJ1-4; D may be TRBD1 (5 bases). Germline CDR1 reads SGHDN; CDR2 reads FVKESK. The CDR3 has 13 residues. The V end lost 3 bases, the J end lost 4 bases, and 6 bases lay between the germline ends. The CDR3 DNA reads TGTGCCAGCAGCCACGACAGTAATGAAAAACTGTTTTTT. Encoded protein: CASSHDSNEKLFF.

The chain combines TRBV19 with TRBJ2-1; 9 nucleotides match TRBD2. Trimming removed 7 bases from V and 2 bases from J; junction bases left unmatched: 18. Per germline, CDR1 LNHDA and CDR2 SQIVND (reference sequence). This CDR3 region has 19 residues. In DNA form, the CDR3 reads TGTGCCAGTACCATCAGCGAGTATAGCGGGGGAAGTGCCTACAATGAGCAGTTCTTC. Translation: CASTISEYSGGSAYNEQFF.

This sequence joins TRBV5-1 and TRBJ1-1; D is undetermined. Trimming took off 4 bases at V and 4 bases at J, with 17 bases between the two ends. Germline CDR1 is SGHRS and CDR2 is YFSETQ. This CDR3 contains 15 residues. As DNA, the CDR3 is TGCGCCAGCAGCACGCAAGCGGGCTTGAGCACTGAAGCTTTCTTT. Amino acids: CASSTQAGLSTEAFF.

The V gene is TRBV5-1, the J gene TRBJ1-1; D remains unclear. Germline assignment: CDR1 SGHRS and CDR2 YFSETQ. This CDR3 contains 13 residues. Between the trimmed V and J ends, which lost 2 bases and 1 base, there was a span of 6 bases. CDR3 nucleotide sequence: TGCGCCAGCAGCTTCAGACAGAACACTGAAGCTTTCTTT. As protein: CASSFRQNTEAFF. The complete variable domain, with remaining parts taken from reference TRBV5-1 and TRBJ1-1, reads KAGVTQTPRYLIKTRGQQVTLSCSPISGHRSVSWYQQTPGQGLQFLFEYFSETQRNKGNFPGRFSGRQFSNSRSEMNVSTLELGDSALYLCASSFRQNTEAFFGQGTRLTVV.

The chain has TRBV14 and TRBJ1-1; D is unresolved. Germline CDR1 reads SGHDN; CDR2 reads FVKESK. The CDR3 has 15 amino acids. The V and J ends lost 4 bases and 0 bases respectively, with 12 bases between them. Here the CDR3 reads CASSPFALLNTEAFF. DNA of the CDR3: TGTGCCAGCAGCCCGTTCGCGCTACTGAACACTGAAGCTTTCTTT.

This chain joins TRBV19 and TRBJ1-5; D is unclear. Trimming shortened V by 7 bases and J by 1 base, and 5 bases separated the two germline ends. CDR1 LNHDA and CDR2 SQIVND come from the germline V gene (reference sequence). The CDR3 runs 12 residues. The CDR3 sequence is CASTVSNQPQHF. The DNA for the CDR3 is TGTGCCAGTACGGTGAGCAATCAGCCCCAGCATTTT.

The gene calls are TRBV28 and TRBJ2-7; 8 bases are shared with TRBD2. V was clipped by 6 bases and J by 2 bases; unmatched bases: 6. Germline V gene lookup returns CDR1 MDHEN and CDR2 SYDVKM. This CDR3 is 14 amino acids long. The CDR3 region has the DNA TGTGCCAGCAGCATTAGCGGGGTAACCTACGAGCAGTACTTC. Protein: CASSISGVTYEQYF.

The gene calls are TRBV5-5 and TRBJ2-7; perhaps TRBD1 as D (6 bases). Trimming left V 4 bases short and J 7 bases short, with 18 bases between. This CDR3 is 14 amino acids long. CDR1 and CDR2 (germline): SGHKS, YYEKEE (reference sequence). The CDR3 nucleotides are TGTGCCAGCAGCACACACAGGGTACTAGGTGAGCAGTACTTC. Residues: CASSTHRVLGEQYF.

The rearrangement links TRBV7-9 to TRBJ1-1, with D possibly being TRBD1 (5 bases). The CDR3 contains 14 residues. Germline V gene sequence: CDR1 SEHNR, CDR2 FQNEAQ (reference sequence). Deletions cut 2 bases from V and 11 bases from J, with 18 bases between. The CDR3 spells CASSLMSGDARAFF. In DNA, the CDR3 is TGTGCCAGCAGCTTAATGTCGGGGGACGCGAGGGCTTTCTTT.

This chain connects TRBV4-2 to TRBJ2-5, with 12 nucleotides matching TRBD2. Looked up from germline, CDR1 is LGHNA and CDR2 is YNFKEQ. The J segment lost 1 base and the V segment lost 4 bases, leaving 1 base of the junction unmatched. The CDR3 has 15 residues. The DNA for the CDR3 is TGTGCCAGCAGCCGACTAGCGGGGGCCCAAGAGACCCAGTACTTC. Translation gives CASSRLAGAQETQYF.

The chain recombines TRBV14 with TRBJ1-1; D gene ambiguous. Trimming stripped 0 bases from V and 7 bases from J, with 12 bases between. Germline V CDR1 and CDR2: SGHDN, FVKESK. The CDR3 totals 14 residues. Here the CDR3 reads CASSQERSFSEAFF. The DNA for the CDR3 is TGTGCCAGCAGCCAAGAGAGGAGTTTTAGTGAAGCTTTCTTT. Full variable domain (missing parts from reference TRBV14 and TRBJ1-1): EAGVTQFPSHSVIEKGQTVTLRCDPISGHDNLYWYRRVMGKEIKFLLHFVKESKQDESGMPNNRFLAERTGGTYSTLKVQPAELEDSGVYFCASSQERSFSEAFFGQGTRLTVV.

This clone was counted between two and nine times. The rearrangement uses TRBV20-1 and TRBJ2-3; perhaps TRBD2 as D (5 bases). Trimming removed 3 bases at V and 0 bases at J, with 13 bases between. Germline V gene data show CDR1 as DFQATT and CDR2 as SNEGSKA (reference sequence). CDR3 length: 15 residues. CDR3: CSASIRRGSTDTQYF. The CDR3 bases are TGCAGTGCTAGTATCCGGAGAGGGAGCACAGATACGCAGTATTTT.

This clone was seen only a few times. This sequence joins TRBV6-5 and TRBJ1-1; no clear D gene. V was pared by 0 bases and J by 1 base, with 9 bases between. Germline CDR1 reads MNHEY; CDR2 reads SVGAGI. The length of the CDR3 is 15 residues. CDR3: CASSYSPSGNTEAFF. The CDR3 DNA reads as TGTGCCAGCAGTTACTCCCCCAGTGGGAACACTGAAGCTTTCTTT.

The chain links TRBV9 to TRBJ2-3; 7 bases match TRBD1. Germline V CDR1 and CDR2: SGDLS, YYNGEE. J lost 5 bases, V lost 3 bases, and 6 bases had no gene match. CDR3 length: 14 amino acids. The CDR3 DNA follows: TGTGCCAGCAGCGGAGGGGGCCAGGGAGATACGCAGTATTTT. Its translation: CASSGGGQGDTQYF. Combining the CDR3 with reference TRBV9 and TRBJ2-3 gives the whole variable domain DSGVTQTPKHLITATGQRVTLRCSPRSGDLSVYWYQQSLDQGLQFLIQYYNGEERAKGNILERFSAQQFPDLHSELNLSSLELGDSALYFCASSGGGQGDTQYFGPGTRLTVL.

The chain is built from TRBV28 and TRBJ1-2; no reliable D call. CDR1 is MDHEN, CDR2 SYDVKM, per germline. V was cut by 6 bases and J by 5 bases, with 16 bases left in between. The CDR3 sequence is 14 residues long. This chain's CDR3 is CASREGFTGYGYTF. The CDR3 DNA reads as TGTGCCAGCAGGGAGGGTTTCACTGGGTATGGCTACACCTTC.

The J gene is TRBJ1-4, the V gene TRBV4-3; TRBD1 might be the D (5 bases). V was pared by 1 base and J by 5 bases, with 11 bases between. The CDR3 sequence is 15 residues long. CDR1 LGHNA and CDR2 YSLEER come from the germline V gene. Written as DNA, the CDR3 is TGCGCCAGCAGCCAAGTACAGGTCGAAAATGAAAAACTGTTTTTT. Encoded protein: CASSQVQVENEKLFF.

The chain joins TRBV7-2 to TRBJ1-5, with 9 bases that match TRBD1. The germline gives CDR1 SGHTA, CDR2 FQGNSA. The trim removed 2 bases at V and 6 bases at J, leaving 14 bases unmatched. CDR3 length equals 18 residues. The CDR3 nucleotides read TGTGCCAGCAGCTTACAACCACCTCTGACAGGGGGACTTCAGCCCCAGCATTTT. As protein: CASSLQPPLTGGLQPQHF. The entire variable domain, with the rest obtained from reference TRBV7-2 and TRBJ1-5, is as follows: GAGVSQSPSNKVTEKGKDVELRCDPISGHTALYWYRQSLGQGLEFLIYFQGNSAPDKSGLPSDRFSAERTGGSVSTLTIQRTQQEDSAVYLCASSLQPPLTGGLQPQHFGDGTRLSIL.

The V gene is TRBV18, the J gene TRBJ2-5, with 11 bases fitting TRBD1. Per the germline V gene, CDR1 is KGHSH and CDR2 is LQKENI. The junction had 7 bases not matched to a gene; V was cut back by 5 bases and J by 5 bases. This CDR3 has 15 amino acids. DNA of the CDR3: TGTGCCAGCTCAGCGGGACAGGGGGTTCTGGAGACCCAGTACTTC. Protein: CASSAGQGVLETQYF.

V and J are TRBV12-5 and TRBJ1-6; maybe TRBD1 (6 bases). Trimming took off 2 bases at V and 9 bases at J, with 11 bases between the two ends. This CDR3 has 14 residues. CDR1 LGHNT and CDR2 FRNRAP come from the germline V gene. CDR3 amino acids: CASGLSGGGSPLHF. The CDR3, as DNA: TGTGCTAGTGGTTTGTCGGGGGGCGGTTCACCCCTCCACTTT.

The rearrangement joins TRBV19 to TRBJ1-1; TRBD1 agrees at 8 bases. From germline, CDR1 is LNHDA and CDR2 SQIVND (reference sequence). The junction had 9 bases not matched to a gene; V was cut back by 4 bases and J by 5 bases. This CDR3 has 15 amino acids. The CDR3 DNA reads as TGTGCCAGTAGTAGAACAGGGGGACAAGGTACTGAAGCTTTCTTT. Its protein product is CASSRTGGQGTEAFF.